The TCR beta chain described here comes from a study of sequential checkpoint blockade in melanoma (dated 2019 in TCRdb). Study-level background: Using 1:1 randomization, the trial assigned patients either to first-line nivolumab followed by ipilimumab (arm A) or to ipilimumab followed by nivolumab (arm B). Both trial sequences were followed by maintenance nivolumab.

The sample's treatment or condition, from its label and the paper: randomized to nivolumab then ipilimumab (arm A) or the reverse (arm B). None of the trial patients had been given prior DNA-damaging chemotherapy. Live CD3+CD8+ cells negative for CD19 and CD56 were sorted from thawed PBMCs on a FACS Aria II flow cytometer. The samples were obtained from melanoma patients enrolled in CheckMate 064, an open-label, randomized phase II trial testing sequential checkpoint blockade. Peripheral blood mononuclear cells were collected by leukapheresis, purified with Ficoll-Paque, and frozen in human serum with around 10% DMSO. Immediately after sorting, the purity of sorted blood CD3+CD8+ cells was verified to be >95%, after which DNA was extracted. CDR1 and CDR2, looked up from the germline V gene (reference sequence), are SSHAT and FNYEAQ. The CDR3 measures 14 amino acids from cysteine to phenylalanine. Only the CDR3 DNA is retained, 42 bases long and in frame from the first base. V gives up 1 base and J gives up 4 bases, and the segment between their germline ends measures 7 bases.

The full study reports these points: Larger, independent patient cohorts are needed to validate the response-prediction model that combines TCR metrics and mutation burden.

This clone was seen only once. Its antigen is unknown. Base qualities are not recorded, but no much larger clone differs from it by a single base. The immunoSEQ Assay was used to immunosequence TCRbeta CDR3 regions from genomic DNA. Prior to high-throughput sequencing, genomic DNA was amplified by bias-controlled multiplex PCR. In the original analysis: To quantify the absolute abundance of each unique TCRbeta CDR3 region, the sequences were collapsed and filtered. Clonality was defined as 1 minus Pielou's evenness and was calculated using productive rearrangements only. Clones with significantly greater frequencies in on-treatment versus baseline samples were identified using a previously published method. TCRdb mirrors the immuneACCESS table, restricted to in-frame sequences. Some clones are absent from its copies; in checked studies, under half trace to an unresolved V gene, and the reason for the others is unknown. V, J and clone size are those of that table, while D and trimming were read from the DNA. For this sample there are 25,000 to 30,000 clones; 83% appear just once. In total, the top ten clones hold about 15% of the sample.

The chain was built from TRBV7-7 and TRBJ2-2, with the D segment identity uncertain. The input for sequencing was CD8+ T cells sorted from blood (inferred from file names), taken from a patient given nivolumab and ipilimumab in sequence. The TCR comes from a human donor with melanoma. The DNA sequence is as follows: TGTGCCAGCAGCTTAGTGGGCAGCACCGGGGAGCTGTTTTTT. This encodes CASSLVGSTGELFF.